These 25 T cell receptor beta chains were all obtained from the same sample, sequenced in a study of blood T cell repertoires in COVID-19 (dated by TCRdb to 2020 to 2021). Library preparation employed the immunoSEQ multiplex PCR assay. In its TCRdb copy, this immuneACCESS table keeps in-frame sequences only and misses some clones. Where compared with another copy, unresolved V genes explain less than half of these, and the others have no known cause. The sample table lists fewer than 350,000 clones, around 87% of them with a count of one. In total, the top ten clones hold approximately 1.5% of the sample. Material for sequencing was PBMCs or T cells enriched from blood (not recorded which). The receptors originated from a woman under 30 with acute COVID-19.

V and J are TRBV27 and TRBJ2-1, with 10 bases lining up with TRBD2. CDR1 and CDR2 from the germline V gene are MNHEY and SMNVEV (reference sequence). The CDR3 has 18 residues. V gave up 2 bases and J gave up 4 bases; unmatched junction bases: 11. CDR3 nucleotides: TGTGCCAGCAGTTTAACTCTACGAGCGGGAGGGTTATACAATGAGCAGTTCTTC. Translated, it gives CASSLTLRAGGLYNEQFF.

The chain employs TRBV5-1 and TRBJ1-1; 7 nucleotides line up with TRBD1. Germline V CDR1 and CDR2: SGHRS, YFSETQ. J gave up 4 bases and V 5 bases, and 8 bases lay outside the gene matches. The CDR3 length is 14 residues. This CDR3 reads CASSHPGQPTEAFF. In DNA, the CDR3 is TGCGCCAGCAGTCATCCGGGACAGCCCACTGAAGCTTTCTTT.

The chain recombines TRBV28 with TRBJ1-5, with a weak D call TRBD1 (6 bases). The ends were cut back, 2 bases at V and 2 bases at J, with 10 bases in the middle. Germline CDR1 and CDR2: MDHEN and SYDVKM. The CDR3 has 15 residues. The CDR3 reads CASSLESGGNQPQHF. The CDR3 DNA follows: TGTGCCAGCAGTTTAGAATCAGGGGGCAATCAGCCCCAGCATTTT.

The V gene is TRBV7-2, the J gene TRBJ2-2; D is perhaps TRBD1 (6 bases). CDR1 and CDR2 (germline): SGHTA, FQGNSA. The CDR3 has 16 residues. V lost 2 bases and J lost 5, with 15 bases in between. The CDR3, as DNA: TGTGCCAGCAGCTTATTCTCAGGGGTTGTAACCGGGGAGCTGTTTTTT. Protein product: CASSLFSGVVTGELFF.

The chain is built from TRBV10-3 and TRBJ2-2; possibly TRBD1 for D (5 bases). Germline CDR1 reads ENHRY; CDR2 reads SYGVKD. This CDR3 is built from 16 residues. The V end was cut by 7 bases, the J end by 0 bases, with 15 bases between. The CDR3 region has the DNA TGTGCCATCAATAGACAGTTAAATTCGAACACCGGGGAGCTGTTTTTT. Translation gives CAINRQLNSNTGELFF.

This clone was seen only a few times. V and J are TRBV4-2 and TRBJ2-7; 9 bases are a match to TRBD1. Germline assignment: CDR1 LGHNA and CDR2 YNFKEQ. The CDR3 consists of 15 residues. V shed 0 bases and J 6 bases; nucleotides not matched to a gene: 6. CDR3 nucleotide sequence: TGTGCCAGCAGCCAAGATTCCGGGACAGGGATCGAGCAGTACTTC. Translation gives CASSQDSGTGIEQYF.

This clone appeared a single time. The CDR3 sequence: CASSPGTATDTQYF. The CDR3 bases are TGTGCCAGCAGCCCCGGGACAGCGACAGATACGCAGTATTTT. The gene calls are TRBV2 and TRBJ2-3; 7 bases line up with TRBD1. V lost 6 bases and J lost 3; bases outside the gene matches: 6. Germline V CDR1 and CDR2: SNHLY, FYNNEI. The CDR3 is 14 residues long.

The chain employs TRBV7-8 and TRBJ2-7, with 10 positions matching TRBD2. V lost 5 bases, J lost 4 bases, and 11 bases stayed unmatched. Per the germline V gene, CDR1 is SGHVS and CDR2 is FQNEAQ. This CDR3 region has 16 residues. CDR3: CASSTPLAGDGYEQYF. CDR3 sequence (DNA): TGTGCCAGCAGCACTCCCCTAGCGGGAGATGGATACGAGCAGTACTTC.

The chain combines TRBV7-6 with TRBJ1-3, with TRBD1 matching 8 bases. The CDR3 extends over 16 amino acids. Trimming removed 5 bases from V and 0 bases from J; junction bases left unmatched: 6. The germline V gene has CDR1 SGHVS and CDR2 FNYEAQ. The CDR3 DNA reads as TGTGCCAGCAGCGGGACAGGCCGGAGCTCTGGAAACACCATATATTTT. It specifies CASSGTGRSSGNTIYF.

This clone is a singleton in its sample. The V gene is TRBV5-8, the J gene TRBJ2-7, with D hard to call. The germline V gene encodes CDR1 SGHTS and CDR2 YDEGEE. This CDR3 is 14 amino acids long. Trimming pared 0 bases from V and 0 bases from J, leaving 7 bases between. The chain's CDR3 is CASSLDWSSYEQYF. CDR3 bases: TGTGCCAGCAGCTTGGACTGGAGCTCCTACGAGCAGTACTTC.

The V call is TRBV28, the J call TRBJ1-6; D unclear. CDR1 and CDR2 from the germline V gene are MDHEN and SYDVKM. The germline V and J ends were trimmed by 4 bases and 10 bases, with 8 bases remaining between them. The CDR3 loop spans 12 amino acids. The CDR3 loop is CASSYLLSPLHF. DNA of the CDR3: TGTGCCAGCAGTTATCTCTTATCACCCCTCCACTTT.

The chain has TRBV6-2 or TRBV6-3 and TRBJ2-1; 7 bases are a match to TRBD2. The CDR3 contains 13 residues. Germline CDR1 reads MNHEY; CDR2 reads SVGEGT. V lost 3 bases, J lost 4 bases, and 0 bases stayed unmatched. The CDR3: CASSYSGYNEQFF. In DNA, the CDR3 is TGTGCCAGCAGTTATAGCGGGTACAATGAGCAGTTCTTC.

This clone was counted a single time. CDR3 region: CASGWEQETQYF. The CDR3 nucleotides are TGTGCCAGCGGGTGGGAGCAAGAGACCCAGTACTTC. The chain joins TRBV27 to TRBJ2-5; weak D call: TRBD2 (5 bases). Germline-derived CDR1 and CDR2 are MNHEY and SMNVEV (reference sequence). The V end lost 8 bases, the J end lost 2 bases, and 9 bases lay between the germline ends. The CDR3 spans 12 residues.

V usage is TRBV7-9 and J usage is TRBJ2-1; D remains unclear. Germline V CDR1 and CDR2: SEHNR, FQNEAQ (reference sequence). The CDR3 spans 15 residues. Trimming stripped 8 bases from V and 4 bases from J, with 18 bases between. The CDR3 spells CASGRVSSRYNEQFF. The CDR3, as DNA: TGTGCCAGCGGCCGGGTCTCTAGTCGGTACAATGAGCAGTTCTTC.

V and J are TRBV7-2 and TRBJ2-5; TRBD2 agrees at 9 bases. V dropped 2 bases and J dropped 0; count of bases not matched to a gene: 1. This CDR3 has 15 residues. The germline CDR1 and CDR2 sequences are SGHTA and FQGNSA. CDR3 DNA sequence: TGTGCCAGCAGCTTAACTAGCGGGTACCAAGAGACCCAGTACTTC. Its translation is CASSLTSGYQETQYF.

CDR3 protein: CASSEREGQMDEQFF. CDR3 in DNA: TGTGCCAGCAGTGAGCGGGAGGGCCAGATGGATGAGCAGTTCTTC. The J gene is TRBJ2-1, the V gene TRBV6-4; 9 bases match TRBD2. Trimming removed 3 bases from V and 8 bases from J; junction bases left unmatched: 8. The CDR3 runs to 15 residues. The V gene's germline CDR1 is MRHNA and CDR2 SNTAGT.

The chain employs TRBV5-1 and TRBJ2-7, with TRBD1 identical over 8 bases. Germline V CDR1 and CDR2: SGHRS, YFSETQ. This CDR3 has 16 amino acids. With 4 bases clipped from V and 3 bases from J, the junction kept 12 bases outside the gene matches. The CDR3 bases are TGCGCCAGCAGCACCTCGGGACAGGCGAACAACTACGAGCAGTACTTC. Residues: CASSTSGQANNYEQYF.

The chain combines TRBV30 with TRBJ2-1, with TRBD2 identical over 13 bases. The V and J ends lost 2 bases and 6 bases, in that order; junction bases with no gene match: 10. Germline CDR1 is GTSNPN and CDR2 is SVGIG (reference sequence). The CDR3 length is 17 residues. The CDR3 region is CAWSLGLAGVRGNEQFF. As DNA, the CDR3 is TGTGCCTGGAGTTTAGGACTAGCGGGAGTCAGGGGCAATGAGCAGTTCTTC.

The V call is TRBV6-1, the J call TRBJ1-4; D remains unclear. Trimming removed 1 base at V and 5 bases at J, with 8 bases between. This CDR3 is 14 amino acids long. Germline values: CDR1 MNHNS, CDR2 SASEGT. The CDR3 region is CASSEGEANEKLFF. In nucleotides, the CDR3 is TGTGCCAGCAGTGAAGGAGAGGCAAATGAAAAACTGTTTTTT.

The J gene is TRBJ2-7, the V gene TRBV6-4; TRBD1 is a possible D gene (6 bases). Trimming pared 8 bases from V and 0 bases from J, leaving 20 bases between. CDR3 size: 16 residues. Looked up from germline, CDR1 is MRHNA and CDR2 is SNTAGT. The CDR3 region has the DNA TGTGCCAGCGCTGAAGGCCCGGGACACCGCTCCTACGAGCAGTACTTC. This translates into CASAEGPGHRSYEQYF.

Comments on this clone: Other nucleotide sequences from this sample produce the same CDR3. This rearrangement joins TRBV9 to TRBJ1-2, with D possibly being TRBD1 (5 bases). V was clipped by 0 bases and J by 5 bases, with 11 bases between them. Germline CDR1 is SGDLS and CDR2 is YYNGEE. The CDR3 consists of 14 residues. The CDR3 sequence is CASSVGQTNYGYTF. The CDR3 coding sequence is TGTGCCAGCAGCGTAGGACAGACGAATTATGGCTACACCTTC.

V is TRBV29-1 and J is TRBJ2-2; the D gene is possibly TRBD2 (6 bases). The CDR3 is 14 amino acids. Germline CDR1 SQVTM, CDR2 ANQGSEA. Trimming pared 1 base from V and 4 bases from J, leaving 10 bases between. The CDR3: CSVEGTTFTGELFF. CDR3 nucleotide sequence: TGCAGCGTTGAAGGGACTACTTTCACCGGGGAGCTGTTTTTT.

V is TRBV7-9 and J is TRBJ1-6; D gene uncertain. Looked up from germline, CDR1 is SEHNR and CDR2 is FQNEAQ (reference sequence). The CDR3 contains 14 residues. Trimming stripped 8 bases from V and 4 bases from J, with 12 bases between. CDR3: CASGGETYNSPLHF. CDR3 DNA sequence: TGTGCCAGCGGCGGGGAAACGTATAATTCACCCCTCCACTTT.

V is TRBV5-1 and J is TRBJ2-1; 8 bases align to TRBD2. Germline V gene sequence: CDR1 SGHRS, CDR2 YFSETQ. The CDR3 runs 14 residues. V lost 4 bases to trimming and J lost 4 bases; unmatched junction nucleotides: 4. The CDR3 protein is CASSKGLDYNEQFF. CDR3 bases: TGCGCCAGCAGCAAGGGACTAGATTACAATGAGCAGTTCTTC.

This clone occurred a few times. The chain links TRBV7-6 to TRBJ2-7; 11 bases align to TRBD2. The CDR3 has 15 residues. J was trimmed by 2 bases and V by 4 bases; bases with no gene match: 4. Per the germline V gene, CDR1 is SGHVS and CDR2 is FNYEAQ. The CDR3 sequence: CASSWGLAVPYEQYF. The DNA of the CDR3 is TGTGCCAGCAGCTGGGGACTAGCGGTCCCCTACGAGCAGTACTTC.